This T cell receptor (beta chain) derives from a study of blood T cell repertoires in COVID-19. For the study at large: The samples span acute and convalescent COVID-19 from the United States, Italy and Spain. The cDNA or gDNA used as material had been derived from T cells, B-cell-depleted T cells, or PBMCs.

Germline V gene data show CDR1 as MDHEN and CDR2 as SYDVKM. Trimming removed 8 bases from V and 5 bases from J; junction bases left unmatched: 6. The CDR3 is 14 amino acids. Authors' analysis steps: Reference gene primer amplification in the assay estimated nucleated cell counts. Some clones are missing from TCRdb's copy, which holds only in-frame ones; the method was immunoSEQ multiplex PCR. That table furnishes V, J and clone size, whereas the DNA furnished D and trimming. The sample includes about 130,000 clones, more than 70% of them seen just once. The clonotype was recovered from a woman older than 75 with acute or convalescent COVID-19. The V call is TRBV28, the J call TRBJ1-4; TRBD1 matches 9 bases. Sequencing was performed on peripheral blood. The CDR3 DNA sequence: TGTGCCAGCGGGGACAGGGTTTTAAATGAAAAACTGTTTTTT. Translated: CASGDRVLNEKLFF.